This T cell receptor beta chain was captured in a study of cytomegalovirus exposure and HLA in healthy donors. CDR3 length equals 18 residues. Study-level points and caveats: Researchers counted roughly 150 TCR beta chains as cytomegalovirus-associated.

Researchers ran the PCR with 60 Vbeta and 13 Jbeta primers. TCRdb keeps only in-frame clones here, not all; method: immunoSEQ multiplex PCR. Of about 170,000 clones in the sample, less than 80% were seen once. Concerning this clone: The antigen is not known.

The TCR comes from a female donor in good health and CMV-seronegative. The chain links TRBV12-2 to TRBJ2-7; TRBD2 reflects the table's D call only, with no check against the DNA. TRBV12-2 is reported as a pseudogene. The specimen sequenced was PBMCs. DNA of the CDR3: TGTGCAAGTCGCTTAGGGGGGGCTAGCGGGAGGAGAAGCGACGAGCAGTACTTC. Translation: CASRLGGASGRRSDEQYF.